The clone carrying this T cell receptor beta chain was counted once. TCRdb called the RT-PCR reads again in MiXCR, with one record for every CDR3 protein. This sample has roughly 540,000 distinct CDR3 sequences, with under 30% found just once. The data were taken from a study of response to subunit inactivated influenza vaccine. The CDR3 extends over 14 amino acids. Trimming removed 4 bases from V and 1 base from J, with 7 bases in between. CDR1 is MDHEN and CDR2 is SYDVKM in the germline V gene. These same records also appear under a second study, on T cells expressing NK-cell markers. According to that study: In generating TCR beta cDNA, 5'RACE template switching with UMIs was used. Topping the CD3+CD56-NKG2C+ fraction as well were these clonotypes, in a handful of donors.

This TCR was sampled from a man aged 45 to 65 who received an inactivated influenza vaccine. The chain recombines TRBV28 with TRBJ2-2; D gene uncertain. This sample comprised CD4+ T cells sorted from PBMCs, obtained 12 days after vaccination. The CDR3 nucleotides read TGTGCCAGCAGTTGGGCCAGGAACACCGGGGAGCTGTTTTTT. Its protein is CASSWARNTGELFF.